Following are 30 T cell receptor beta chains from one sample sequenced in a study of CD8 T cells in ankylosing spondylitis listed by TCRdb under 2017. Results the study describes overall, beyond this receptor: A TCR beta motif made up of several highly homologous amino acid variants appeared to be characteristic of blood from ankylosing spondylitis patients.

These receptors' targets are unknown. The library was built by means of 5' RACE. Sequencing was performed on an Illumina HiSeq 2500. TCRdb reanalyzed the raw reads on its own, using fastp at Q25 for trimming and MiXCR for clone calling, and kept in-frame beta chains. Rows are combined by CDR3 protein, so each entry shows the most common genes and DNA. For this sample the table gives fewer than 550,000 distinct CDR3 sequences, of which less than 6% were detected only once. Under 4.5% of the sample rests with the top ten. The sequencing input was blood, either unsorted or a sorted T cell fraction (not recorded which). Receptors were obtained from a male donor with ankylosing spondylitis.

This clonotype occurred a few times. The chain combines TRBV9 with TRBJ2-2; D is uncertain. V dropped 3 bases and J dropped 4 bases, with 10 bases sitting between them. Looked up from germline, CDR1 is SGDLS and CDR2 is YYNGEE. The CDR3 loop spans 14 amino acids. In DNA form, the CDR3 reads TGTGCCAGCAGCGCTTACTCGCGCACCGGGGAGCTGTTTTTT. Protein: CASSAYSRTGELFF.

This clonotype was seen many times. This chain links TRBV7-6 with TRBJ1-1; D gene uncertain. CDR3 length: 18 amino acids. The germline V gene has CDR1 SGHVS and CDR2 FNYEAQ. Trimming pared 5 bases from V and 0 bases from J, leaving 22 bases between. DNA of the CDR3: TGTGCCAGCAGCCAAAGAAACACCTTCCGGCAACTGAACACTGAAGCTTTCTTT. This sequence encodes CASSQRNTFRQLNTEAFF. Variable domain in full (rest from reference TRBV7-6 and TRBJ1-1): GAGVSQSPRYKVTKRGQDVALRCDPISGHVSLYWYRQALGQGPEFLTYFNYEAQQDKSGLPNDRFSAERPEGSISTLTIQRTEQRDSAMYRCASSQRNTFRQLNTEAFFGQGTRLTVV.

There are many counts of this clonotype. The genes are TRBV4-2 and TRBJ2-7; D is ambiguous. Germline V gene lookup returns CDR1 LGHNA and CDR2 YNFKEQ. CDR3 size: 14 residues. V lost 1 base and J lost 2, with 9 bases in between. The CDR3 nucleotides read TGTGCCAGCAGCCAAGCCGTTGGGGCCTACGAGCAGTACTTC. Translation gives CASSQAVGAYEQYF.

The rearrangement joins TRBV3-1 to TRBJ2-7, with 9 bases identical to TRBD2. After removal of 3 bases from V and 4 bases from J, the junction contained 10 bases not matched to a gene. This CDR3 region has 16 residues. Germline loops: CDR1 LGHDT, CDR2 YNNKEL (reference sequence). The CDR3 sequence is CASSHIAGASLYEQYF. The CDR3 DNA follows: TGTGCCAGCAGCCACATAGCGGGGGCCTCCCTATACGAGCAGTACTTC.

This clonotype was counted at least ten times. In nucleotides, the CDR3 is TGTGCCAGCAGTTTATTAGGAGCAGAGACCCAGTACTTC. This codes for CASSLLGAETQYF. V gene TRBV27 combines with J gene TRBJ2-5; D remains ambiguous. The germline V and J ends were trimmed by 1 base and 4 bases, with 7 bases remaining between them. The CDR3 runs to 13 residues. Looked up from germline, CDR1 is MNHEY and CDR2 is SMNVEV (reference sequence).

This clonotype occurred a few times. This may stem from a read error, because a much larger clone lies one nucleotide away. The chain has TRBV29-1 and TRBJ1-2, with 8 bases that match TRBD1. This CDR3 spans 13 amino acids. CDR1 is SQVTM, CDR2 ANQGSEA, per germline. The CDR3 sequence: CSVLDRVGYGYAF. DNA for the CDR3: TGCAGCGTTCTGGACAGGGTGGGCTATGGCTACGCCTTC.

This clonotype has a handful of counts. The chain employs TRBV5-1 and TRBJ2-5, with TRBD1 identical over 7 bases. V shed 4 bases, J shed 9 bases, and the junction held 12 bases outside the gene matches. Germline CDR1 reads SGHRS; CDR2 reads YFSETQ. This CDR3 region has 14 residues. Here the CDR3 reads CASSATGPLVPQYF. CDR3 bases: TGCGCCAGCAGCGCGACAGGGCCGTTGGTCCCCCAGTACTTC.

This clonotype was counted between two and nine times. The V gene is TRBV20-1, the J gene TRBJ1-1; tentative D call: TRBD1 (6 bases). Trimming took off 4 bases at V and 1 base at J, with 13 bases between the two ends. The CDR3 spans 14 residues. Germline CDR1 is DFQATT and CDR2 is SNEGSKA (reference sequence). For the CDR3, the DNA is TGCAGTGCTACTTTGACAGGAACGAACACTGAAGCTTTCTTT. Translation gives CSATLTGTNTEAFF.

In regard to this clonotype: A junction end diverges from the germline sequence, so it may reflect a read error. The chain joins TRBV20-1 to TRBJ2-1; D call uncertain. Germline V gene lookup returns CDR1 DFQATT and CDR2 SNEGSKA (reference sequence). The CDR3 length is 17 residues. DNA for the CDR3: TGCTGTGCTAGAGATACCCCCGGGCCGCAAACCTTAAATGAGCAGTTCTTC. The encoded protein is CCARDTPGPQTLNEQFF.

The chain is built from TRBV28 and TRBJ2-4; D gene ambiguous. Trimming took off 3 bases at V and 1 base at J, with 10 bases between the two ends. CDR3 size: 15 residues. The germline gives CDR1 MDHEN, CDR2 SYDVKM. DNA of the CDR3: TGTGCCAGCAGTTTTATTCACGGGGCCAAAAACATTCAGTACTTC. Translated: CASSFIHGAKNIQYF.

This clonotype was recorded many times. The V and J genes are TRBV28 and TRBJ2-3; 9 positions agree with TRBD2. V shed 5 bases and J 0 bases; nucleotides not matched to a gene: 6. The CDR3 loop spans 16 amino acids. The germline V gene encodes CDR1 MDHEN and CDR2 SYDVKM. CDR3 in amino acids: CASSNGLALSTDTQYF. The DNA for the CDR3 is TGTGCCAGCAGTAATGGACTAGCGCTTAGCACAGATACGCAGTATTTT.

This clonotype was recorded many times. This sequence joins TRBV20-1 and TRBJ1-2; possibly TRBD1 for D (5 bases). The V gene lost 0 bases and the J gene lost 2 bases, with 16 bases spanning the gap. The length of the CDR3 is 16 residues. Germline CDR1 reads DFQATT; CDR2 reads SNEGSKA (reference sequence). The CDR3 bases are TGCAGTGCTAGAGATGACCGGAGAGGGGTCAACTATGGCTACACCTTC. Protein: CSARDDRRGVNYGYTF.

This clonotype was seen ten or more times. The rearrangement uses TRBV3-1 and TRBJ1-2; no clear D gene. Germline CDR1 and CDR2: LGHDT and YNNKEL (reference sequence). Trimming took off 4 bases at V and 8 bases at J, with 23 bases between the two ends. This CDR3 is built from 16 residues. CDR3 sequence: CASSRNDLSGMGGYTF. The DNA for the CDR3 is TGTGCCAGCAGCCGTAACGATCTGAGCGGCATGGGGGGCTACACCTTC.

This clonotype was seen many times. The rearrangement links TRBV4-3 to TRBJ2-3, with D tentatively TRBD1 (5 bases). Per the germline V gene, CDR1 is LGHNA and CDR2 is YSLEER. CDR3 size: 13 residues. Trimming removed 4 bases at V and 4 bases at J, with 9 bases between. The CDR3 DNA sequence: TGCGCCAGCAGCCTACAGGATTCAGATACGCAGTATTTT. Encoded protein: CASSLQDSDTQYF.

The sample holds many counts of this clonotype. The junction does not match germline at one end; this may be a read error. The chain is built from TRBV4-1 and TRBJ2-7; D perhaps matches TRBD1 (5 bases). The CDR3 runs 13 residues. CDR1 is MGHRA and CDR2 is YSYEKL in the germline V gene. CDR3 coding DNA: TGTGCCAGCAGCCAGGGCCCTACCTACGAGCAGTACTTC. Protein: CASSQGPTYEQYF.

In this sample, this clonotype turned up many times. V is TRBV4-2 and J is TRBJ2-3; TRBD2 aligns across 7 bases. This CDR3 has 15 amino acids. Unmatched junction bases numbered 7, after V lost 4 bases and J lost 3 bases. The germline CDR1 and CDR2 sequences are LGHNA and YNFKEQ. The DNA for the CDR3 is TGTGCCAGCAGCCGGGAGGCGGGAGCTACAGATACGCAGTATTTT. Translated, it gives CASSREAGATDTQYF.

At least ten counts were recorded for this clonotype. The chain is built from TRBV7-9 and TRBJ2-7, with D tentatively TRBD2 (6 bases). Looked up from germline, CDR1 is SEHNR and CDR2 is FQNEAQ (reference sequence). This CDR3 region has 14 residues. V was trimmed by 5 bases and J by 0 bases, leaving 11 bases between them. CDR3 nucleotide sequence: TGTGCCAGCAGCCCATACGGGGGCTCCTACGAGCAGTACTTC. Translating it yields CASSPYGGSYEQYF.

Ten or more counts support this clonotype. The chain joins TRBV5-1 to TRBJ1-4; D call uncertain. V dropped 4 bases and J dropped 1 base, with 11 bases sitting between them. Germline assignment: CDR1 SGHRS and CDR2 YFSETQ. This CDR3 is 15 amino acids long. The CDR3 bases are TGCGCCAGCAGCCTCGGAAGTGGAACTAATGAAAAACTGTTTTTT. Amino acid sequence: CASSLGSGTNEKLFF.

The chain uses TRBV28 and TRBJ2-7; D gene unclear. This CDR3 contains 15 residues. Trimming removed 6 bases at V and 1 base at J, with 16 bases between. Germline CDR1 reads MDHEN; CDR2 reads SYDVKM. The CDR3 DNA reads as TGTGCCAGCAGGGCAGAAAGGTTTTTATCCTACGAGCAGTACTTC. Its translation: CASRAERFLSYEQYF.

At least ten counts were recorded for this clonotype. The gene calls are TRBV10-3 and TRBJ2-5, with TRBD2 matching over 9 bases. Germline V lookup: CDR1 ENHRY, CDR2 SYGVKD. Trimming took 6 bases from V and 3 from J; bases not matched to a gene: 5. The CDR3 has 14 residues. For the CDR3, the DNA is TGTGCCATCAGCAGGGGACTAGCTGAAGAGACCCAGTACTTC. This translates into CAISRGLAEETQYF.

This clonotype was found many times. The chain joins TRBV5-1 to TRBJ2-2; D is undetermined. The V gene lost 2 bases and the J gene lost 0 bases, with 8 bases spanning the gap. The CDR3 loop spans 15 amino acids. The V gene's germline CDR1 is SGHRS and CDR2 YFSETQ. The CDR3 DNA reads TGCGCCAGCAGCTTAGAGCACGCGAACACCGGGGAGCTGTTTTTT. Translated, it gives CASSLEHANTGELFF.

This clonotype was counted many times. V gene TRBV24-1 combines with J gene TRBJ2-5, with 7 bases fitting TRBD1. The CDR3 runs 15 residues. The trim removed 3 bases at V and 3 bases at J, leaving 6 bases unmatched. CDR1 and CDR2 from the germline V gene are KGHDR and SFDVKD. CDR3 residues: CATSDIRDSKETQYF. The CDR3 nucleotides are TGTGCCACCAGTGATATCCGGGACAGCAAAGAGACCCAGTACTTC.

At least ten counts were recorded for this clonotype. The chain combines TRBV7-2 with TRBJ2-1; no clear D gene. The CDR3 has 13 amino acids. Germline V gene sequence: CDR1 SGHTA, CDR2 FQGNSA. V was shortened by 6 bases and J by 5 bases, with 11 bases between the two germline ends. Here the CDR3 DNA reads TGTGCCAGCAGGCACACAGTAGACAATGAGCAGTTCTTC. This sequence encodes CASRHTVDNEQFF.

This chain links TRBV7-9 with TRBJ2-7, with D possibly being TRBD1 or TRBD2 (6 bases each). Germline CDR1 is SEHNR and CDR2 is FQNEAQ (reference sequence). The V end lost 1 base, the J end lost 5 bases, and 15 bases lay between the germline ends. CDR3 length equals 15 residues. The CDR3 is CASSLGRGGSNEQYF. CDR3 bases: TGTGCCAGCAGCTTAGGGCGAGGGGGGAGCAACGAGCAGTACTTC.

This clonotype was seen many times. The chain recombines TRBV7-9 with TRBJ2-6; D remains unclear. The CDR3 sequence is 17 residues long. CDR1 SEHNR and CDR2 FQNEAQ come from the germline V gene (reference sequence). V lost 3 bases, J lost 0 bases, and 12 bases lay in between. The CDR3 loop is CASSLGRLISGANVLTF. The CDR3 nucleotides read TGTGCCAGCAGCTTGGGCCGGCTTATCTCTGGGGCCAACGTCCTGACTTTC. Using reference TRBV7-9 and TRBJ2-6 for the parts outside the CDR3, the full variable domain is DTGVSQNPRHKITKRGQNVTFRCDPISEHNRLYWYRQTLGQGPEFLTYFQNEAQLEKSRLLSDRFSAERPKGSFSTLEIQRTEQGDSAMYLCASSLGRLISGANVLTFGAGSRLTVL.

The table lists this clonotype with many counts. The V and J genes are TRBV11-2 and TRBJ1-2; possibly TRBD1 for D (5 bases). Germline CDR1 reads SGHAT; CDR2 reads FQNNGV. This CDR3 comprises 16 residues. V lost 6 bases, J lost 6 bases, and 23 bases lay in between. CDR3 residues: CASRPNPGLRGDGYTF. In nucleotides, the CDR3 is TGTGCCAGCAGACCTAATCCGGGACTCCGAGGGGATGGCTACACCTTC.

This clonotype is a singleton in its sample. The chain's CDR3 is CASSTIKEGHNQPQHF. CDR3 DNA sequence: TGTGCCAGTAGTACTATAAAGGAGGGCCACAATCAGCCCCAGCATTTT. The chain employs TRBV19 and TRBJ1-5, with no clear D. V lost 4 bases and J 3 bases, leaving 16 bases between the germline ends. The length of the CDR3 is 16 residues. Germline V gene sequence: CDR1 LNHDA, CDR2 SQIVND (reference sequence).

Many counts were recorded for this clonotype. CDR3 bases: TGTGCCAGCAGATTTCGACATAGATCCTACGAGCAGTACTTC. This translates into CASRFRHRSYEQYF. The chain combines TRBV6-1 with TRBJ2-7; no clear D gene. Germline values: CDR1 MNHNS, CDR2 SASEGT. This CDR3 contains 14 residues. V gave up 6 bases and J gave up 1 base, with 13 bases separating them.

This clonotype was seen many times. The rearrangement uses TRBV4-2 and TRBJ2-3; TRBD1 or TRBD2 may be the D gene (6 bases each). Deletions cut 2 bases from V and 8 bases from J, with 20 bases between. Germline values: CDR1 LGHNA, CDR2 YNFKEQ. This CDR3 spans 16 amino acids. This CDR3 reads CASSQSSGANFGTQYF. The CDR3 nucleotides are TGTGCCAGCAGCCAAAGTTCGGGGGCGAATTTCGGTACGCAGTATTTT.

Note on this clonotype: A read error may be the cause here, since a much bigger clone is one base away. The final CDR3 position lacks the conserved phenylalanine or tryptophan, pointing to a likely read error. The chain combines TRBV11-2 with TRBJ2-1, with 11 positions matching TRBD2. The V and J ends lost 1 base and 3 bases, in that order; junction bases with no gene match: 8. The germline CDR1 and CDR2 sequences are SGHAT and FQNNGV. The CDR3 consists of 18 residues. The DNA of the CDR3 is TGTGCCAGCAGCTTAGTGGCTAGCGGGAGGTCGGGCTACAATGAGCAGTTCTAC. Translating it yields CASSLVASGRSGYNEQFY.